The clone carrying this T cell receptor (beta chain) was picked up one time. This record belongs to a study of control samples from healthy donors and cancer patients. Generated by immunoSEQ multiplex PCR, the TCRdb table keeps only in-frame clones and is missing some. The data hold 140,000 to 150,000 clones, with roughly 90% observed a single time. With 6 bases removed from V and 5 bases from J, the gap between germline ends came to 13 bases. The CDR3 spans 13 residues. The V gene's germline CDR1 is MNHNY and CDR2 SVGAGI (reference sequence). The sequence was collected from a man younger than 40 in good health. Sequenced: blood. The rearrangement joins TRBV6-6 to TRBJ2-5; D not certain. CDR3 nucleotides: TGTGCCAGCAGCCAGGCCTTATCGGAGACCCAGTACTTC. Its protein product is CASSQALSETQYF.